This entry lists 6 T cell receptor beta chains sequenced from one sample in a study of blood T cell repertoires in COVID-19. Clones were read by immunoSEQ multiplex PCR, and TCRdb kept only the in-frame ones, dropping some. The data hold a few hundred thousand clones, with around 83% observed a single time. The sample comprised PBMCs or T cells enriched from blood (not recorded which). The receptor set was obtained from a woman in her forties who had recovered from COVID-19.

The table lists this clone with many counts. This chain joins TRBV5-1 and TRBJ2-1; TRBD2 matches at 12 bases. The CDR3 covers 17 residues. Trimming cost V 1 base and J 6 bases; bases outside gene matches: 8. Germline lookup yields CDR1 SGHRS and CDR2 YFSETQ. In nucleotides, the CDR3 is TGCGCCAGCAGCTTGACGTCTAGCGGGAGGGCCCTCAATGAGCAGTTCTTC. This gives the protein CASSLTSSGRALNEQFF.

This clone appeared a single time. The chain employs TRBV6-6 and TRBJ2-5, with TRBD1 matching over 11 bases. Trimming took 4 bases from V and 9 from J; bases not matched to a gene: 13. The CDR3 sequence is 16 residues long. The germline gives CDR1 MNHNY, CDR2 SVGAGI (reference sequence). CDR3 region: CASSSSGTGGSSAQYF. The CDR3 DNA sequence: TGTGCCAGCAGTTCCTCCGGGACAGGGGGTTCGTCGGCCCAGTACTTC.

This chain joins TRBV9 and TRBJ1-2; D is perhaps TRBD1 (6 bases). Trimming took off 0 bases at V and 2 bases at J, with 11 bases between the two ends. Per germline, CDR1 SGDLS and CDR2 YYNGEE. CDR3 size: 15 residues. Here the CDR3 DNA reads TGTGCCAGCAGCGTAGGCCGTGGACAGAACTATGGCTACACCTTC. This encodes CASSVGRGQNYGYTF.

This chain uses TRBV30 with TRBJ1-2, with D uncertain. Trimming removed 0 bases from V and 7 bases from J, with 18 bases in between. The CDR3 has 15 residues. The germline V gene has CDR1 GTSNPN and CDR2 SVGIG (reference sequence). In nucleotides, the CDR3 is TGTGCCTGGAGTGTAAATGCCTTAGCTACCGGTGGCTACACCTTC. Its protein product is CAWSVNALATGGYTF.

This clone has only one observation. The rearrangement links TRBV5-6 to TRBJ1-1, with 8 bases aligning to TRBD1. Germline trimming cut 4 bases from V and 4 bases from J; bases unmatched to any gene: 9. The CDR3 has 15 amino acids. The V gene's germline CDR1 is SGHDT and CDR2 YYEEEE. This CDR3 is CASSRTGRRVTEAFF. The CDR3 DNA sequence: TGTGCCAGCAGCAGGACAGGGAGACGCGTCACTGAAGCTTTCTTT.

This chain links TRBV23-1 with TRBJ1-1; D perhaps matches TRBD1 (5 bases). TRBV23-1 is given ORF status, its function remaining uncertain. The V end lost 2 bases, the J end lost 1 base, and 11 bases lay between the germline ends. The CDR3 totals 15 residues. CDR3 DNA sequence: TGCGCCAGCAGTCAAGGGGGGGACCAGAACACTGAAGCTTTCTTT. Translated: CASSQGGDQNTEAFF.